This T cell receptor beta chain comes out of a study of blood T cells in healthy people across ages. A sample-barcoded 5' primer and a J-beta primer mix were used in a second PCR of roughly 7 to 11 cycles. TCRdb used MiXCR to reprocess the 5' RACE reads, holding one entry per CDR3 protein. This sample yields approximately 900,000 distinct CDR3 sequences, of which approximately 49% are seen a single time; 10% to 15% belongs to the top ten. Turning to this clonotype: The germline gene is not matched at one end of the junction; a read error may be the cause.

This CDR3 has 16 residues. Germline V CDR1 and CDR2: MNHEY, SVGAGI. The V call is TRBV6-5, the J call TRBJ1-2; the D gene is possibly TRBD1 (6 bases). This TCR came from a man in his thirties or forties in good health. Sequenced: blood. The CDR3 region has the DNA TGTGCCAGCAGCCCGAGCGGACAGACCTATAACTATGGCTACACTTTC. Encoded protein: CASSPSGQTYNYGYTF.